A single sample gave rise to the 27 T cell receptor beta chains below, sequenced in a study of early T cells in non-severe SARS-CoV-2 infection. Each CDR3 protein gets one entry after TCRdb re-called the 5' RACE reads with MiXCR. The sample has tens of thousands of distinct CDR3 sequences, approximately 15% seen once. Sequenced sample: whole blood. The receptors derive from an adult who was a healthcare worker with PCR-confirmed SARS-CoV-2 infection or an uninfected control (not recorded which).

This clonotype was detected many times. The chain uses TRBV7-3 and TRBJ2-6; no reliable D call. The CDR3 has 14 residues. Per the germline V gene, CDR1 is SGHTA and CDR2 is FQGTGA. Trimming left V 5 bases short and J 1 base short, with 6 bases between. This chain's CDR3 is CASSLRSGANVLTF. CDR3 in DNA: TGTGCCAGCAGCCTGAGGTCTGGGGCCAACGTCCTGACTTTC.

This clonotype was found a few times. CDR3: CASSYFRANGVNEQFF. The CDR3 coding sequence is TGTGCCAGCAGTTACTTCCGGGCCAACGGGGTCAATGAGCAGTTCTTC. The chain carries TRBV6-5 and TRBJ2-1; tentatively, D is TRBD2 (5 bases). This CDR3 region has 16 residues. Per the germline V gene, CDR1 is MNHEY and CDR2 is SVGAGI. The ends were cut back, 1 base at V and 6 bases at J, with 16 bases in the middle.

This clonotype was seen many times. The CDR3 reads CSASRGTYEQYF. The CDR3 DNA follows: TGCAGTGCTAGTCGGGGGACCTACGAGCAGTACTTC. The V call is TRBV20-1, the J call TRBJ2-7; a possible D gene is TRBD2 (6 bases). Per the germline V gene, CDR1 is DFQATT and CDR2 is SNEGSKA (reference sequence). The length of the CDR3 is 12 residues. Trimming stripped 3 bases from V and 2 bases from J, with 8 bases between.

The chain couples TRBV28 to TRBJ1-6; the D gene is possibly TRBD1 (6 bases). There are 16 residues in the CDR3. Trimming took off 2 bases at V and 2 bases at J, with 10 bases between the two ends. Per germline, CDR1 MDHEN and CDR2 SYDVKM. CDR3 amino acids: CASSLRGGPYNSPLHF. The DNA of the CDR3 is TGTGCCAGCAGTTTAAGGGGGGGGCCCTATAATTCACCCCTCCACTTT.

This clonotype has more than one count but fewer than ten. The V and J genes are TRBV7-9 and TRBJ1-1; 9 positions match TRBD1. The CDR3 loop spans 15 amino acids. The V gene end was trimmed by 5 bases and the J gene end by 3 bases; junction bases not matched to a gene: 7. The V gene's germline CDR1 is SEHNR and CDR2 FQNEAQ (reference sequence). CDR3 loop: CASSPPTGGDTEAFF. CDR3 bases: TGTGCCAGCAGCCCTCCGACAGGGGGGGACACTGAAGCTTTCTTT.

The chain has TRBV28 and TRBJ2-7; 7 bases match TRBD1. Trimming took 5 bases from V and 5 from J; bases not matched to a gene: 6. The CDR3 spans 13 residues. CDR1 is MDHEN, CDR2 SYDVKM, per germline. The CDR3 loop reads CASSLRGQNEQYF. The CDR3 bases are TGTGCCAGCAGTCTAAGGGGACAGAACGAGCAGTACTTC.

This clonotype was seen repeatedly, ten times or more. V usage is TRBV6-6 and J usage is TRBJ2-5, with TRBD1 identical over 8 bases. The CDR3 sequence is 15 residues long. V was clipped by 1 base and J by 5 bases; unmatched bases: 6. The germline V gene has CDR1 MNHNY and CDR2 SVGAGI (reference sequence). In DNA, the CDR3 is TGTGCCAGCAGTTACTATAGGACAGGGATGGAGACCCAGTACTTC. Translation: CASSYYRTGMETQYF.

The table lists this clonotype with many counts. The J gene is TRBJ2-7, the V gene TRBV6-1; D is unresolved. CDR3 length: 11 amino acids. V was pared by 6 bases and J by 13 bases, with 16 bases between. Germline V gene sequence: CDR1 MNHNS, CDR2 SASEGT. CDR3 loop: CASRAGSPTYF. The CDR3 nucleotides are TGTGCCAGCAGGGCAGGCTCTCCGACTTACTTC.

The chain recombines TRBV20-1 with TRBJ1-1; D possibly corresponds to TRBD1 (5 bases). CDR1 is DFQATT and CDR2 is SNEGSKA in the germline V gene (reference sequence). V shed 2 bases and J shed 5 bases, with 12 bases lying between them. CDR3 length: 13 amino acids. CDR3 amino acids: CSARLQGGTEAFF. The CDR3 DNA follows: TGCAGTGCTAGATTGCAGGGTGGGACTGAAGCTTTCTTT.

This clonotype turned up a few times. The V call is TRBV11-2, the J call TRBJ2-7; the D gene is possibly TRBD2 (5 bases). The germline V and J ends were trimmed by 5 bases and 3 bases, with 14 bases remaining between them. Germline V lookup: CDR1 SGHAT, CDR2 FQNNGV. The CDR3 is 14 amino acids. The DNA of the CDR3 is TGTGCCAGCAGCCCTAGACTAAGCAGCTACGAGCAGTACTTC. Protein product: CASSPRLSSYEQYF.

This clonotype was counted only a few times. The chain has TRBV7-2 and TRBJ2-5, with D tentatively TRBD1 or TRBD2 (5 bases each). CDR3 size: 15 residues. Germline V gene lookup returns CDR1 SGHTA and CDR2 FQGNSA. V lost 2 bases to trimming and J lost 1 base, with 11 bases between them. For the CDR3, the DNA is TGTGCCAGCAGCTTATCATCAGGGACCCAAGAGACCCAGTACTTC. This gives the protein CASSLSSGTQETQYF. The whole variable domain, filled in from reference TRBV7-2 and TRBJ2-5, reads GAGVSQSPSNKVTEKGKDVELRCDPISGHTALYWYRQSLGQGLEFLIYFQGNSAPDKSGLPSDRFSAERTGGSVSTLTIQRTQQEDSAVYLCASSLSSGTQETQYFGPGTRLLVL.

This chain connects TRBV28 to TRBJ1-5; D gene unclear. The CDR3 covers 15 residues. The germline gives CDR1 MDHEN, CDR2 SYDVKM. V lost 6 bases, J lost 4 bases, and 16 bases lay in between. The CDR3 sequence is CASRYPPASNQPQHF. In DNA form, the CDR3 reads TGTGCCAGCAGATACCCACCGGCGTCAAATCAGCCCCAGCATTTT.

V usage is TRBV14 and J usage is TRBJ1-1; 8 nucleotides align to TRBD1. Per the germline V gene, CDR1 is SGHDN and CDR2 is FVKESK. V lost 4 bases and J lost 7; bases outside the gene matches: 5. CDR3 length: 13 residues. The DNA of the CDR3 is TGTGCCAGCAGCCGGCAGGGGGCTAGTGAAGCTTTCTTT. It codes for CASSRQGASEAFF.

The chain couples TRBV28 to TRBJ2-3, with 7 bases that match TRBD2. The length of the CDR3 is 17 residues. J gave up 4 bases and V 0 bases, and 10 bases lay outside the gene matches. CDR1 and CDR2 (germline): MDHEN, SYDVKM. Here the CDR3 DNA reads TGTGCCAGCAGTTTATGGGACCTAGCGGTGGGGCCAGATACGCAGTATTTT. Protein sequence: CASSLWDLAVGPDTQYF.

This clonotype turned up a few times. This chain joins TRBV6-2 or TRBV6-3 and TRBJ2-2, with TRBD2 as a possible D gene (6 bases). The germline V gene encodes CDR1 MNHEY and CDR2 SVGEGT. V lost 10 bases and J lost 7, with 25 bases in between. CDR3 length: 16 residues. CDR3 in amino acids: CATGLGDLLVDGELFF. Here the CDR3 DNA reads TGTGCCACAGGCCTTGGGGACTTGCTAGTGGACGGGGAGCTGTTTTTT.

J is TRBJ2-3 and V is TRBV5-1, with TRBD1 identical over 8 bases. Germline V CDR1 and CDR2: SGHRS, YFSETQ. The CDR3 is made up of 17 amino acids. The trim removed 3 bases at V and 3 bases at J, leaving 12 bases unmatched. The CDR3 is CASSWSPTGGATDTQYF. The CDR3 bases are TGCGCCAGCAGCTGGAGCCCTACAGGGGGTGCTACAGATACGCAGTATTTT. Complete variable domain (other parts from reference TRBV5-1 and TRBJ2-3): KAGVTQTPRYLIKTRGQQVTLSCSPISGHRSVSWYQQTPGQGLQFLFEYFSETQRNKGNFPGRFSGRQFSNSRSEMNVSTLELGDSALYLCASSWSPTGGATDTQYFGPGTRLTVL.

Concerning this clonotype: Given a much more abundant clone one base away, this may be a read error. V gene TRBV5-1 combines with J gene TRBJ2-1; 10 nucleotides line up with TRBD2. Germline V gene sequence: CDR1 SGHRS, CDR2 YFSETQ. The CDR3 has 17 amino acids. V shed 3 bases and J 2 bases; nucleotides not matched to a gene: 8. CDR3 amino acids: CASSSGLAIDTYNEQFF. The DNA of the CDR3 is TGCGCCAGCAGCTCGGGACTAGCGATCGACACCTACAATGAGCAGTTCTTC. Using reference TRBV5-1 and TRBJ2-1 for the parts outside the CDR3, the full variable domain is KAGVTQTPRYLIKTRGQQVTLSCSPISGHRSVSWYQQTPGQGLQFLFEYFSETQRNKGNFPGRFSGRQFSNSRSEMNVSTLELGDSALYLCASSSGLAIDTYNEQFFGPGTRLTVL.

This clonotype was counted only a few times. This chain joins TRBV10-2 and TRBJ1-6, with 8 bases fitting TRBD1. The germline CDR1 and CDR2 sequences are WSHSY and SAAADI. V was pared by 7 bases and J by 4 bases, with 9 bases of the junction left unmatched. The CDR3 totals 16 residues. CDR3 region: CASTAGQGLYNSPLHF. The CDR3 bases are TGCGCCAGCACCGCCGGACAGGGCCTATATAATTCACCCCTCCACTTT.

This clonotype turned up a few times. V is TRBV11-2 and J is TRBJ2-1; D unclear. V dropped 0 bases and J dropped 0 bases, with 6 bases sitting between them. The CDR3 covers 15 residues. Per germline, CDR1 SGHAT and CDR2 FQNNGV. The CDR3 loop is CASSLDTSSYNEQFF. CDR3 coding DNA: TGTGCCAGCAGCTTAGATACAAGCTCCTACAATGAGCAGTTCTTC.

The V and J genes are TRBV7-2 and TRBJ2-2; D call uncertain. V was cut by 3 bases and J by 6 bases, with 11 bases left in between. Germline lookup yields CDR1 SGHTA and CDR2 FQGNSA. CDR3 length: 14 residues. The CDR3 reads CASSFTVWAGELFF. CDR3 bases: TGTGCCAGCAGCTTTACAGTATGGGCCGGGGAGCTGTTTTTT.

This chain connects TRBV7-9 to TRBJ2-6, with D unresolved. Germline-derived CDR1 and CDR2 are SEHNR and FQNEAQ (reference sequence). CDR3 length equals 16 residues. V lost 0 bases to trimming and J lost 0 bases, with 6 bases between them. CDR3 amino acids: CASSLAGDSGANVLTF. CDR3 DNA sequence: TGTGCCAGCAGCTTAGCCGGCGACTCTGGGGCCAACGTCCTGACTTTC.

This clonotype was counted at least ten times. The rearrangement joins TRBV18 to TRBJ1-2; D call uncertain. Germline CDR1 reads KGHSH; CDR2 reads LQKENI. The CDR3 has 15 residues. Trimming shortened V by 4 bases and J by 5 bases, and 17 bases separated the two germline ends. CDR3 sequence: CASSLSDGAIYGYTF. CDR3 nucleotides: TGTGCCAGCTCACTTTCGGACGGCGCAATTTATGGCTACACCTTC.

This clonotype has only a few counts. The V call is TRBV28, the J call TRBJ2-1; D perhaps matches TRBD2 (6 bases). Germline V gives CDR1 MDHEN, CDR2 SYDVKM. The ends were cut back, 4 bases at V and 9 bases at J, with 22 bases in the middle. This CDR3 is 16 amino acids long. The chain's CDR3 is CASSSTGTGLPGEQFF. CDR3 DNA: TGTGCCAGCAGTTCTACCGGGACTGGCTTGCCGGGTGAGCAGTTCTTC.

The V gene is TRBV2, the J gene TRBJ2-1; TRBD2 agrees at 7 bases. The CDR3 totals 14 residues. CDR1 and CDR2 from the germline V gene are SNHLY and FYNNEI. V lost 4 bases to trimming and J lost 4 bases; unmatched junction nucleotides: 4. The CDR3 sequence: CASSVREAYNEQFF. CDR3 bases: TGTGCCAGCAGTGTTCGGGAGGCGTACAATGAGCAGTTCTTC.

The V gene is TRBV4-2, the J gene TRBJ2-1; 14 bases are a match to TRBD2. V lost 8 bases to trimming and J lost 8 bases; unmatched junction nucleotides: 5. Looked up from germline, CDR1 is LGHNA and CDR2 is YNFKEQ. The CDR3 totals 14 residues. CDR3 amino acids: CASGAGLAGDEQFF. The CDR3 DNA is TGTGCCAGCGGCGCGGGACTAGCGGGAGATGAGCAGTTCTTC.

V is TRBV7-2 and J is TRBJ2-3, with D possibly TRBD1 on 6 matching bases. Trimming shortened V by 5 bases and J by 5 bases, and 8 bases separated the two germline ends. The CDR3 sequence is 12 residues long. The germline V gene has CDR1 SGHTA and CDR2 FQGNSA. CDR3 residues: CASSVRGDTQYF. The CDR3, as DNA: TGTGCCAGCAGCGTCAGGGGAGATACGCAGTATTTT.

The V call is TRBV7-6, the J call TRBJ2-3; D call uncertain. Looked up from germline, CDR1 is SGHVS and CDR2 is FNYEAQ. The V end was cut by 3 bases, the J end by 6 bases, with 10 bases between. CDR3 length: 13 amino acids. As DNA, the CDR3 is TGTGCCAGCAGCTTCACCGGAGCGGATACGCAGTATTTT. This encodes CASSFTGADTQYF.